This T cell receptor delta chain was captured in a study of intestinal T cells in coeliac disease. Study background: TRG cohort coeliac patients averaged around 17 years; controls averaged about 55. Whole-study findings and limits: TRG clustering correctly classified 51 of 54 biopsies (approximately 94%).

For each case, the template was genomic DNA from ten roughly 4.8-µm formalin-fixed paraffin-embedded scrolls. The germline V gene has CDR1 TSWWSYY and CDR2 QGS. The CDR3 runs to 19 residues. Points on this clone: Its target is unknown. This DNA translates differently at residue 16 from the TCRdb protein, which is that of a much larger clone; a read error is likely, and the protein shown is the DNA's own translation.

TRD repertoires were amplified in bulk with BIOMED-2 primers from roughly 0.15 ug of biopsy DNA. TCRdb re-analyzed the multiplex PCR reads via CATT. This sample's table has some 85 delta-chain clones. The receptor was derived from a human donor who served as a control with a normal duodenal biopsy, not a healthy volunteer. J is TRDJ1 and V is TRDV1; 12 bases align to TRDD3. Sequencing input: a duodenal biopsy. The CDR3 loop reads CALGELGLPSGGYADRLIF. Here the CDR3 DNA reads TGTGCTCTTGGGGAACTAGGGCTCCCGTCTGGGGGATACGCCGATAGACTCATCTTT.